The T cell receptor beta chain under discussion was sequenced for a study of blood T cell repertoires in COVID-19. The CDR3 extends over 17 amino acids. Germline trimming cut 3 bases from V and 5 bases from J; bases unmatched to any gene: 13. Germline V gives CDR1 SGHVS, CDR2 FQNEAQ. Generated by immunoSEQ multiplex PCR, the TCRdb table keeps only in-frame clones and is missing some. Counted here are 40,000 to 50,000 clones, 88% occurring once; the ten biggest clones make up roughly 5%. The chain is built from TRBV7-8 and TRBJ1-2; 9 nucleotides agree with TRBD1. The TCR comes from a human donor in a cohort sampled during active COVID-19. Sequencing used peripheral blood. The CDR3 region is CASSFGLTGTGRYGYTF. DNA of the CDR3: TGTGCCAGCAGCTTTGGGCTAACCGGGACAGGGCGGTATGGCTACACCTTC.